The rows below give T cell receptor beta chains drawn from one sample of a study of T cells in localized non-small cell lung cancer. This table comes from immunoSEQ multiplex PCR, and its TCRdb copy is limited to in-frame clones, with some not included. This sample carries approximately 1,600 clones, about 22% of them seen once, and the ten largest clones take roughly 12%. The starting material was normal lung tissue next to the tumor, obtained before any cancer treatment. The source is a woman aged 35 to 70 with stage III squamous cell lung carcinoma. Both conserved end residues are part of each CDR3. D genes are given only for firm matches. Rows may omit the clone size; those that give it use once, few, many or a size class.

clone size	V gene	CDR3 length	J gene	D gene	CDR3 protein	CDR3 DNA
NA	TRBV6-8	14	TRBJ2-7	NA	CASSREVPPYEQYF	TGTGCCAGCAGCCGCGAGGTGCCCCCCTACGAGCAGTACTTC
NA	TRBV9	13	TRBJ1-5	NA	CASREGGYQPQHF	TGTGCCAGCAGAGAGGGGGGCTATCAGCCCCAGCATTTT
NA	TRBV9	15	TRBJ2-3	NA	CASSPPGDITDTQYF	TGTGCCAGCAGCCCGCCAGGGGATATCACAGATACGCAGTATTTT
few	TRBV11-3	15	TRBJ1-1	NA	CASSTPQGHGTEAFF	TGTGCCAGCAGCACCCCTCAGGGACATGGGACTGAAGCTTTCTTT
medium-sized	TRBV6-8	14	TRBJ1-5	TRBD1	CASSKDRGNQPQHF	TGTGCCAGCAGCAAGGACAGGGGAAATCAGCCCCAGCATTTT
few	TRBV6-8	17	TRBJ2-1	TRBD2	CASRDGAGGPALYEQFF	TGTGCCAGCCGCGACGGAGCGGGAGGGCCAGCGTTATATGAGCAGTTCTTC
few	TRBV18	19	TRBJ2-7	TRBD2	CASSPPANEQTSSPYEQYF	TGTGCCAGCTCACCACCGGCAAATGAACAGACTAGCAGCCCCTACGAGCAGTACTTC
NA	TRBV29-1	12	TRBJ1-1	NA	CSGWSMNTEAFF	TGCAGCGGGTGGAGCATGAACACTGAAGCTTTCTTT
NA	TRBV28	15	TRBJ2-7	NA	CASSIPPPGTQEQYF	TGTGCCAGCAGTATACCACCCCCCGGGACTCAAGAGCAGTACTTC
NA	TRBV25-1	12	TRBJ2-2	NA	CASSIYWGELFF	TGTGCCAGCAGCATTTACTGGGGGGAGCTGTTTTTT
large	TRBV9	14	TRBJ1-4	TRBD1	CASRNRGPDEKLFF	TGTGCCAGCAGGAACAGGGGGCCGGATGAAAAACTGTTTTTT
large	TRBV19	14	TRBJ1-1	NA	CASSIEGMVTEAFF	TGTGCCAGTAGTATCGAGGGGATGGTGACTGAAGCTTTCTTT
medium-sized	TRBV11-3	14	TRBJ2-1	NA	CASSLDGNLGEQFF	TGTGCCAGCAGCTTGGATGGGAATCTAGGTGAGCAGTTCTTC
few	TRBV29-1	12	TRBJ2-1	NA	CSVGSWDNEQFF	TGCAGCGTGGGGTCCTGGGACAATGAGCAGTTCTTC
few	TRBV19	13	TRBJ2-7	NA	CASTTPDTKRQYF	TGTGCCAGTACTACCCCGGACACCAAACGACAGTACTTC
NA	TRBV19	15	TRBJ1-5	NA	CASSPIGASNQPQHF	TGTGCCAGTAGCCCTATAGGGGCCAGCAATCAGCCCCAGCATTTT
NA	TRBV6-8	16	TRBJ2-1	NA	CASSRPLTSFRNEQFF	TGTGCCAGCAGTCGCCCCCTTACTAGCTTTCGCAATGAGCAGTTCTTC
few	TRBV9	15	TRBJ2-3	NA	CASSITRLSTDTQYF	TGTGCCAGCAGCATCACCAGACTTAGCACAGATACGCAGTATTTT
NA	TRBV28	14	TRBJ1-1	NA	CASSFRGQNTEAFF	TGTGCCAGCAGTTTCCGGGGACAGAACACTGAAGCTTTCTTT
NA	TRBV9	12	TRBJ1-2	NA	CASVSPQYGYTF	TGTGCCAGCGTATCCCCCCAATATGGCTACACCTTC
NA	TRBV11-3	16	TRBJ2-3	TRBD2	CASSSGLAGALDTQYF	TGTGCCAGCAGCTCGGGACTAGCGGGAGCCCTAGATACGCAGTATTTT
few	TRBV15	15	TRBJ1-1	NA	CATSRLQLLNTEAFF	TGTGCCACCAGCAGATTGCAGTTGTTGAACACTGAAGCTTTCTTT
NA	TRBV15	17	TRBJ2-1	TRBD2	CATSRDRGREGYDEQFF	TGTGCCACCAGCAGAGATCGGGGGCGGGAGGGGTACGATGAGCAGTTCTTC
NA	TRBV11-1	16	TRBJ2-3	TRBD2	CASSLTSVPDTDTQYF	TGTGCCAGCAGCTTGACTAGCGTTCCCGACACAGATACGCAGTATTTT
large	TRBV11-3	17	TRBJ2-7	TRBD2	CASSLERRLAGVYEQYF	TGTGCCAGCAGCTTAGAAAGGCGCCTAGCGGGAGTCTACGAGCAGTACTTC
few	TRBV28	13	TRBJ2-7	NA	CASHEGGSYEQYF	TGTGCCAGCCACGAGGGGGGATCCTACGAGCAGTACTTC
once	TRBV19	14	TRBJ1-5	TRBD1	CASNPGQKNQPQHF	TGTGCCAGTAATCCGGGACAGAAAAATCAGCCCCAGCATTTT
NA	TRBV9	15	TRBJ2-1	TRBD1	CASTGQGYSYNEQFF	TGTGCCAGCACGGGACAGGGGTACTCCTACAATGAGCAGTTCTTC
few	TRBV11-1	17	TRBJ2-3	NA	CASSLGNSGSRTDTQYF	TGTGCCAGCAGCTTAGGGAATAGCGGTTCGCGCACAGATACGCAGTATTTT